This T cell receptor (beta chain) was found in a study of blood T cell repertoires in COVID-19. Study details: T cells, B-cell-depleted T cells, or PBMCs supplied cDNA or gDNA.

Between the trimmed V and J ends, which lost 7 bases and 3 bases, there was a span of 14 bases. This CDR3 contains 14 residues. Germline loops: CDR1 MGHDK, CDR2 SYGVNS. Data came from immunoSEQ multiplex PCR; TCRdb stores just in-frame clones and leaves some out. The profile shows over 350,000 clones, about 89% of them singletons. The chain links TRBV25-1 to TRBJ2-3; weak D call: TRBD2 (5 bases). The sequenced material came from peripheral blood. This clonotype was obtained from a woman in her twenties or thirties with acute or convalescent COVID-19. This CDR3 reads CASTPGMITDTQYF. DNA for the CDR3: TGTGCCAGCACTCCGGGAATGATAACAGATACGCAGTATTTT.